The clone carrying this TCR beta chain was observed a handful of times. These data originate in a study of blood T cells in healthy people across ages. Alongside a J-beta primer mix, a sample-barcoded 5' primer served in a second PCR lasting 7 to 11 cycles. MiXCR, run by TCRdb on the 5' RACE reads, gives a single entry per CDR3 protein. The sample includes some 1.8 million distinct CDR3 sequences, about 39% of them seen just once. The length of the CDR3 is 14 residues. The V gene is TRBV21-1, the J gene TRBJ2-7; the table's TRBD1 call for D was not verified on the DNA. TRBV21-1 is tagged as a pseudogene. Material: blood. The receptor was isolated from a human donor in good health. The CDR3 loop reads CASSRGGFVHEQYF. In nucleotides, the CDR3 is TGTGCCAGCAGCCGAGGGGGGTTCGTCCACGAGCAGTACTTC.